Listed below are T cell receptor beta chains from one sample, sequenced in a study of OX40 agonist ivuxolimab in advanced cancers. Here immunoSEQ multiplex PCR was the method, and the copy in TCRdb shows in-frame clones only, minus some. This sample has more than 75,000 clones, with 84% found just once. Sequenced here: CD4+ or CD8+ T cells sorted from blood, sampled in a trial of the OX40 agonist ivuxolimab. These receptors were obtained from an adult with an advanced solid tumor such as melanoma, head and neck, liver or kidney cancer. Both conserved end residues are part of each CDR3. The D gene is left open where the match is weak. Clone sizes are given selectively: once, few, many, or a class where the clone is expanded.

size: .
J: TRBJ1-5
V: TRBV27
D: .
CDR3: CASSLSGMGNQPQHF
DNA: TGTGCCAGCAGTTTATCAGGGATGGGCAATCAGCCCCAGCATTTT

size: .
J: TRBJ2-3
V: TRBV7-2
D: .
CDR3: CASSYLLPDTQYF
DNA: TGTGCCAGCAGCTACTTACTGCCAGATACGCAGTATTTT

size: once
J: TRBJ2-7
V: TRBV6-1
D: TRBD1
CDR3: CASIPLGDRGYEQYF
DNA: TGTGCCAGCATTCCCCTAGGGGACAGGGGGTACGAGCAGTACTTC

size: once
J: TRBJ2-5
V: TRBV11-2
D: .
CDR3: CASRGWGKETQYF
DNA: TGTGCCAGCAGGGGCTGGGGGAAAGAGACCCAGTACTTC

size: .
J: TRBJ2-6
V: TRBV18
D: TRBD1
CDR3: CASSLDRAPGANVLTF
DNA: TGTGCCAGCTCACTGGACAGGGCCCCTGGGGCCAACGTCCTGACTTTC

size: .
J: TRBJ1-5
V: TRBV4-2
D: .
CDR3: CASSQAGDQPQHF
DNA: TGTGCCAGCAGCCAAGCTGGCGATCAGCCCCAGCATTTT

size: few
J: TRBJ1-3
V: TRBV9
D: .
CDR3: CASSPRSGNTIYF
DNA: TGTGCCAGCAGCCCGCGATCAGGAAACACCATATATTTT

size: .
J: TRBJ2-1
V: TRBV7-2
D: .
CDR3: CASSYVGTVSYNEQFF
DNA: TGTGCCAGCAGCTACGTGGGGACCGTCTCCTACAATGAGCAGTTCTTC

size: .
J: TRBJ1-4
V: TRBV30
D: .
CDR3: CAWRDSGELFF
DNA: TGTGCCTGGAGGGACAGCGGGGAACTGTTTTTT

size: .
J: TRBJ1-4
V: TRBV27
D: TRBD1
CDR3: CASSPGQATNEKLFF
DNA: TGTGCCAGCAGTCCTGGACAGGCAACTAATGAAAAACTGTTTTTT

size: .
J: TRBJ2-3
V: TRBV9
D: .
CDR3: CASKGTDTQYF
DNA: TGTGCCAGCAAGGGGACAGATACGCAGTATTTT

size: .
J: TRBJ1-1
V: TRBV11-2
D: .
CDR3: CASSPTRGVTEAFF
DNA: TGTGCCAGCAGCCCTACACGGGGGGTCACTGAAGCTTTCTTT

size: .
J: TRBJ1-5
V: TRBV7-9
D: TRBD1
CDR3: CASSLGDRDLVQPQHF
DNA: TGTGCCAGCAGCTTAGGGGACAGGGACTTGGTTCAGCCCCAGCATTTT

size: .
J: TRBJ2-3
V: TRBV27
D: .
CDR3: CASSSSGTDTQYF
DNA: TGTGCCAGCAGTTCCTCGGGCACAGATACGCAGTATTTT

size: .
J: TRBJ1-4
V: TRBV4-1
D: .
CDR3: CASSQTGLSYEKLFF
DNA: TGCGCCAGCAGCCAAACCGGTTTATCTTATGAAAAACTGTTTTTT

size: .
J: TRBJ2-5
V: TRBV9
D: TRBD2
CDR3: CASSINVAGGNQETQYF
DNA: TGTGCCAGCAGTATCAACGTAGCGGGAGGCAACCAAGAGACCCAGTACTTC

size: .
J: TRBJ2-3
V: TRBV9
D: .
CDR3: CASSVGGSSSTDTQYF
DNA: TGTGCCAGCAGCGTAGGGGGTAGCTCGAGCACAGATACGCAGTATTTT

size: .
J: TRBJ2-1
V: TRBV7-2
D: .
CDR3: CASIETGTEQFF
DNA: TGTGCCAGCATCGAGACCGGGACGGAGCAGTTCTTC

size: .
J: TRBJ2-3
V: TRBV7-2
D: .
CDR3: CASSFSDTQYF
DNA: TGTGCCAGCAGCTTTTCCGATACGCAGTATTTT

size: .
J: TRBJ1-6
V: TRBV25-1
D: .
CDR3: CASRAPGGYNSPLHF
DNA: TGTGCCAGCAGGGCCCCGGGTGGCTATAATTCACCCCTCCACTTT

size: .
J: TRBJ1-2
V: TRBV6-5
D: .
CDR3: CASSYGQGRGYTF
DNA: TGTGCCAGCAGTTACGGGCAGGGAAGAGGCTACACCTTC

size: .
J: TRBJ2-7
V: TRBV7-8
D: TRBD2
CDR3: CASSLGPETSGSYEQYF
DNA: TGTGCCAGCAGCTTAGGCCCCGAGACTAGCGGGTCCTACGAGCAGTACTTC

size: .
J: TRBJ2-1
V: TRBV29-1
D: TRBD2
CDR3: CSVRSGIDNEQFF
DNA: TGCAGCGTTCGGAGCGGGATCGACAATGAGCAGTTCTTC

size: .
J: TRBJ2-7
V: TRBV9
D: .
CDR3: CASSVGSTSGEQYF
DNA: TGTGCCAGCAGCGTAGGGTCTACATCGGGCGAGCAGTACTTC

size: .
J: TRBJ1-3
V: TRBV9
D: .
CDR3: CASSVEVGSGNTIYF
DNA: TGTGCCAGCAGCGTAGAAGTTGGCTCTGGAAACACCATATATTTT

size: .
J: TRBJ1-2
V: TRBV5-1
D: .
CDR3: CASSRGEGYGYTF
DNA: TGCGCCAGCAGCCGAGGGGAGGGCTATGGCTACACCTTC

size: .
J: TRBJ2-5
V: TRBV7-9
D: TRBD1
CDR3: CASNGQGVGETQYF
DNA: TGTGCCAGCAACGGACAGGGGGTAGGAGAGACCCAGTACTTC